These T cell receptor beta chains were read from a single sample in a study of long-term antiretroviral therapy in people with HIV. Assay used: immunoSEQ multiplex PCR; TCRdb lists only in-frame clones, some missing. The sample lists over 15,000 clones, roughly 84% occurring once. The sequences come from unsorted PBMCs, collected 0.5 years after starting antiretroviral therapy. The receptor source for this set is a woman aged 40-49 years with HIV. Both conserved end residues are part of each CDR3. Clone size is stated in some rows and not others, as once, few, many or a class when expanded.

clone_size j_call v_call cdr3_length cdr3_aa
- TRBJ1-2 TRBV7-9 14 CASSLSNTNYGYTF
few TRBJ2-2 TRBV27 15 CASSLSWTGTGELFF
- TRBJ2-1 TRBV30 16 CAWSNRQFPSYNEQFF
- TRBJ1-1 TRBV15 13 CATSGGLYTEAFF
- TRBJ2-7 TRBV2 14 CASSETSGTYEQYF
- TRBJ1-5 TRBV28 14 CASSSAGGAQPQHF
- TRBJ2-5 TRBV7-9 13 CASSLDPAETQYF
- TRBJ2-7 TRBV5-1 14 CASSLGPSGGEQYF
- TRBJ2-7 TRBV10-3 15 CAISGGTGSSYEQYF
- TRBJ1-4 TRBV5-1 15 CASSTGTGAGEKLFF
- TRBJ2-7 TRBV28 13 CASRLAGTYEQYF
- TRBJ1-2 TRBV6-1 14 CASRDDWRTGGYTF
once TRBJ1-3 TRBV5-1 15 CASSLAGSTGNTIYF
- TRBJ2-3 TRBV28 12 CASSQSGPTQYF
- TRBJ1-5 TRBV19 17 CASSRRDGLIGNQPQHF
- TRBJ1-5 TRBV5-1 14 CASSLEGGGQPQHF
- TRBJ1-1 TRBV6-6 14 CASRELDIISEAFF
- TRBJ2-1 TRBV9 14 CASSVGVGGHEQFF